The sequence of this T cell receptor beta chain was determined in a study of blood T cell repertoires in COVID-19. Background on the study: The United States, Italy and Spain supplied acute and convalescent COVID-19 samples. In each case, the material was cDNA or gDNA derived from T cells, B-cell-depleted T cells, or PBMCs.

The CDR3 extends over 13 amino acids. The V gene lost 5 bases and the J gene lost 8 bases, with 14 bases spanning the gap. Under the authors' procedure: Reference gene primer amplification in the assay estimated nucleated cell counts. Using immunoSEQ multiplex PCR, the repertoire was profiled, and TCRdb retains in-frame clones only, with some absent. V and J calls and clone size come straight from that table; D and trimming were deduced from the DNA. This table has some 130,000 clones, approximately 88% appearing once. This clone was found once. The sample comprised peripheral blood. The TCR sequence derives from a man between 50 and 59 years old with acute or convalescent COVID-19. The chain recombines TRBV12-3 or TRBV12-4 with TRBJ2-3; maybe TRBD2 (5 bases). The CDR3 loop reads CASSNSRTGTQYF. In DNA, the CDR3 is TGTGCCAGCAGTAACTCCCGGACTGGTACGCAGTATTTT.